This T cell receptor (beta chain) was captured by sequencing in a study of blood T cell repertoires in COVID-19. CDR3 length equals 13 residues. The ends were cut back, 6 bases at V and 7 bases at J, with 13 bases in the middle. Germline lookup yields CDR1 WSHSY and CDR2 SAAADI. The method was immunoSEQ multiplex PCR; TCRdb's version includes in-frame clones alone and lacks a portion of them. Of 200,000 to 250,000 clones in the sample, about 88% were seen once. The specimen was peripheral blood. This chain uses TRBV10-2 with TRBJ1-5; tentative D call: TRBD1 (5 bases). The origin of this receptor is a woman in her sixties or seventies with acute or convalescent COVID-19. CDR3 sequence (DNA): TGCGCCAGCAGAAGTAACCAGGGCCAGCCCCAGCATTTT. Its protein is CASRSNQGQPQHF.